The next 27 T cell receptor beta chains were all read from a single sample in a study of blood T cells in healthy people across ages. The use of a sample-barcoded 5' primer and a J-beta primer mix characterized a second PCR of 7 to 11 cycles. TCRdb redid the calling of the 5' RACE reads with MiXCR, one entry per CDR3 protein. The table lists 1.5 million to 1.8 million distinct CDR3 sequences, roughly 43% of them singletons. Sequences were obtained from blood. These receptors all stem from a woman aged 18-29 years in good health.

With regard to this clonotype: The junction shows a germline mismatch at one end, possibly a read error. J is TRBJ2-5 and V is TRBV9; 7 bases fit TRBD2. CDR1 SGDLS and CDR2 YYNGEE come from the germline V gene. This CDR3 is 16 amino acids long. In nucleotides, the CDR3 is TGTGCCAGCAGCGACTTTAGAGCGGGAACCCAAGAGATCCAGTACTTC. Protein: CASSDFRAGTQEIQYF.

This clonotype has a handful of counts. The rearrangement joins TRBV29-1 to TRBJ2-7; D possibly corresponds to TRBD2 (6 bases). This CDR3 spans 12 amino acids. Germline CDR1 is SQVTM and CDR2 is ANQGSEA. Trimming removed 7 bases at V and 0 bases at J, with 10 bases between. CDR3 nucleotide sequence: TGCAGCGGTCGACTAGACTCCTACGAGCAGTACTTC. Residues: CSGRLDSYEQYF.

The gene calls are TRBV4-3 and TRBJ1-5; TRBD1 matches 8 bases. With 5 bases clipped from V and 9 bases from J, the junction kept 9 bases outside the gene matches. The CDR3 has 14 amino acids. Germline V gene data show CDR1 as LGHNA and CDR2 as YSLEER. The DNA for the CDR3 is TGCGCCAGCAGCTCCGGACAGGGTTGGGGGCCCCAGCATTTT. It encodes CASSSGQGWGPQHF.

V usage is TRBV6-2 or TRBV6-3 and J usage is TRBJ1-1; TRBD1 matches at 9 bases. The germline CDR1 and CDR2 sequences are MNHEY and SVGEGT. Germline trimming cut 7 bases from V and 4 bases from J; bases unmatched to any gene: 7. There are 14 residues in the CDR3. The CDR3 sequence: CASTTQGAVTEAFF. CDR3 nucleotide sequence: TGTGCCAGCACCACACAGGGGGCGGTCACTGAAGCTTTCTTT.

A few counts support this clonotype. CDR3 amino acids: CASIGQGNSYEQYF. The CDR3 nucleotides read TGTGCCAGCATCGGACAGGGTAATAGCTACGAGCAGTACTTC. This chain joins TRBV6-1 and TRBJ2-7, with 8 bases matching TRBD1. The CDR3 sequence is 14 residues long. Germline V CDR1 and CDR2: MNHNS, SASEGT. V gave up 7 bases and J gave up 3 bases; unmatched junction bases: 8.

The sample holds a few counts of this clonotype. The chain links TRBV20-1 to TRBJ2-4, with 8 bases fitting TRBD2. From germline, CDR1 is DFQATT and CDR2 SNEGSKA (reference sequence). The trim removed 6 bases at V and 2 bases at J, leaving 9 bases unmatched. The CDR3 totals 15 residues. This chain's CDR3 is CSAPRGGATKNIQYF. As DNA, the CDR3 is TGCAGTGCCCCCCGGGGGGGGGCAACCAAAAACATTCAGTACTTC.

This rearrangement joins TRBV28 to TRBJ2-7; 7 positions match TRBD1. Germline V gene sequence: CDR1 MDHEN, CDR2 SYDVKM. V was clipped by 8 bases and J by 6 bases; unmatched bases: 7. This CDR3 is 12 amino acids long. The chain's CDR3 is CASLGQAGEQYF. The CDR3 nucleotides are TGTGCCAGCCTAGGACAGGCGGGCGAGCAGTACTTC.

This sequence joins TRBV7-2 and TRBJ2-5; 9 nucleotides align to TRBD2. Looked up from germline, CDR1 is SGHTA and CDR2 is FQGNSA. CDR3 length equals 16 residues. V shed 1 base and J 11 bases; nucleotides not matched to a gene: 14. Here the CDR3 reads CASSLVGGGVSNEQYF. The CDR3 DNA sequence: TGTGCCAGCAGCTTAGTAGGCGGGGGGGTCTCCAATGAGCAGTACTTC.

The chain carries TRBV27 and TRBJ2-3; 9 bases map to TRBD1. Germline values: CDR1 MNHEY, CDR2 SMNVEV (reference sequence). The CDR3 runs 16 residues. V lost 10 bases and J lost 0; bases outside the gene matches: 11. The CDR3 coding sequence is TGTGCCACAAACAGGGGGCTGCCCTCTAGCACAGATACGCAGTATTTT. Protein: CATNRGLPSSTDTQYF.

The chain recombines TRBV6-2 or TRBV6-3 with TRBJ2-7, with D perhaps given as TRBD1 or TRBD2 (5 bases each). This CDR3 contains 15 residues. V shed 6 bases and J shed 3 bases, with 18 bases lying between them. Germline CDR1 MNHEY, CDR2 SVGEGT. The CDR3 DNA reads as TGTGCCAGCAGCTACAGAAGGGACCTACTCTACGAGCAGTACTTC. Protein product: CASSYRRDLLYEQYF.

This clonotype came up a few times. J is TRBJ2-3 and V is TRBV20-1; TRBD1 might be the D (7 bases). This CDR3 contains 13 residues. The germline V and J ends were trimmed by 3 bases and 4 bases, with 11 bases remaining between them. Looked up from germline, CDR1 is DFQATT and CDR2 is SNEGSKA (reference sequence). CDR3 sequence reads: CSASQGGPDTQYF. The CDR3 nucleotides read TGCAGTGCTAGTCAGGGGGGCCCAGATACGCAGTATTTT.

The V call is TRBV12-3 or TRBV12-4, the J call TRBJ1-2; 9 nucleotides line up with TRBD1. V dropped 6 bases and J dropped 1; count of bases not matched to a gene: 12. This CDR3 has 17 residues. This chain's CDR3 is CASRGTGGELLNYGYTF. The CDR3 DNA sequence: TGTGCCAGCAGGGGAACAGGGGGCGAACTTCTTAACTATGGCTACACCTTC.

This clonotype was observed a handful of times. The rearrangement links TRBV7-2 to TRBJ1-2; 7 nucleotides line up with TRBD1. This CDR3 is 14 amino acids long. Germline V gene lookup returns CDR1 SGHTA and CDR2 FQGNSA. J gave up 5 bases and V 7 bases, and 10 bases lay outside the gene matches. CDR3 in amino acids: CASTPGQSKYGYTF. CDR3 in DNA: TGTGCCAGCACCCCGGGACAGAGCAAGTATGGCTACACCTTC.

V and J are TRBV11-1 and TRBJ2-3; either TRBD1 or TRBD2 may supply D (5 bases each). Per the germline V gene, CDR1 is SGHAT and CDR2 is FQDESV (reference sequence). The V and J ends lost 6 bases and 1 base respectively, with 17 bases between them. This CDR3 region has 16 residues. CDR3 coding DNA: TGTGCCAGCAGGCCCCGGGACCCGCGGGGCACAGATACGCAGTATTTT. It encodes CASRPRDPRGTDTQYF.

V and J are TRBV7-2 and TRBJ1-1, with a tentative D call TRBD1 (5 bases). Trimming stripped 5 bases from V and 5 bases from J, with 15 bases between. Germline CDR1 reads SGHTA; CDR2 reads FQGNSA. The CDR3 covers 14 residues. CDR3 nucleotide sequence: TGTGCCAGCAGCCTATGGGGCAGGGAGACTGAAGCTTTCTTT. It specifies CASSLWGRETEAFF.

J is TRBJ1-1 and V is TRBV7-9; tentative D call: TRBD1 (5 bases). The CDR3 contains 16 residues. The V end lost 2 bases, the J end lost 4 bases, and 17 bases lay between the germline ends. The germline gives CDR1 SEHNR, CDR2 FQNEAQ (reference sequence). The CDR3 DNA sequence: TGTGCCAGCAGCTTATCGTACGGGGGGTTGACCACTGAAGCTTTCTTT. Residues: CASSLSYGGLTTEAFF.

This chain connects TRBV24-1 to TRBJ2-2; 9 bases are a match to TRBD1. The V and J ends lost 3 bases and 6 bases, in that order; junction bases with no gene match: 7. Germline CDR1 and CDR2: KGHDR and SFDVKD. This CDR3 region has 16 residues. In nucleotides, the CDR3 is TGTGCCACCAGTGATACCGCCCGGACAGGGGCCGGGGAGCTGTTTTTT. Encoded protein: CATSDTARTGAGELFF.

J is TRBJ2-1 and V is TRBV20-1; D not resolved. Germline V lookup: CDR1 DFQATT, CDR2 SNEGSKA (reference sequence). The length of the CDR3 is 13 residues. Trimming removed 7 bases at V and 4 bases at J, with 14 bases between. CDR3 in amino acids: CSVLGVTYNEQFF. CDR3 in DNA: TGCAGTGTCCTCGGCGTCACTTACAATGAGCAGTTCTTC.

J is TRBJ2-4 and V is TRBV19; TRBD1 matches 8 bases. The CDR3 is 16 residues long. The germline V gene has CDR1 LNHDA and CDR2 SQIVND (reference sequence). V shed 6 bases and J 6 bases; nucleotides not matched to a gene: 13. CDR3 bases: TGTGCCAGTAGCCCCTCGACAGGGGACCCTACAAACATTCAGTACTTC. Translated, it gives CASSPSTGDPTNIQYF.

This clonotype came up many times. The chain recombines TRBV28 with TRBJ2-7; TRBD2 agrees at 9 bases. CDR1 and CDR2 (germline): MDHEN, SYDVKM. This CDR3 is 14 amino acids long. V shed 4 bases, J shed 4 bases, and the junction held 5 bases outside the gene matches. Here the CDR3 DNA reads TGTGCCAGCAGTTCACGGACTAGCGCGTACGAGCAGTACTTC. Translated: CASSSRTSAYEQYF.

The chain employs TRBV6-5 and TRBJ2-7; D is uncertain. The CDR3 is 15 residues long. Germline CDR1 and CDR2: MNHEY and SVGAGI. Trimming left V 0 bases short and J 3 bases short, with 12 bases between. CDR3 loop: CASSYSASSGYEQYF. As DNA, the CDR3 is TGTGCCAGCAGTTACTCGGCTTCCTCGGGCTACGAGCAGTACTTC.

This chain links TRBV6-5 with TRBJ2-4, with TRBD1 as a possible D gene (6 bases). CDR1 and CDR2 (germline): MNHEY, SVGAGI. Trimming removed 4 bases at V and 0 bases at J, with 13 bases between. The CDR3 length is 16 residues. In nucleotides, the CDR3 is TGTGCCAGCAGTTTCGGACAGCGACTAGCCAAAAACATTCAGTACTTC. This codes for CASSFGQRLAKNIQYF.

The V gene is TRBV20-1, the J gene TRBJ2-3; D assignment may be TRBD1 or TRBD2 (5 bases each). Germline values: CDR1 DFQATT, CDR2 SNEGSKA (reference sequence). The CDR3 spans 15 residues. Trimming shortened V by 1 base and J by 2 bases, and 13 bases separated the two germline ends. The CDR3 is CSARARGRPTDTQYF. The DNA for the CDR3 is TGCAGTGCTAGAGCTCGGGGCAGACCCACAGATACGCAGTATTTT.

Many counts were recorded for this clonotype. V is TRBV5-1 and J is TRBJ2-5; the D gene is possibly TRBD1 (5 bases). CDR1 is SGHRS and CDR2 is YFSETQ in the germline V gene. Trimming stripped 1 base from V and 4 bases from J, with 5 bases between. The CDR3 is made up of 12 amino acids. CDR3 residues: CASSLQGETQYF. The CDR3 coding sequence is TGCGCCAGCAGCTTGCAGGGAGAGACCCAGTACTTC. Full variable domain (rest looked up from reference TRBV5-1 and TRBJ2-5): KAGVTQTPRYLIKTRGQQVTLSCSPISGHRSVSWYQQTPGQGLQFLFEYFSETQRNKGNFPGRFSGRQFSNSRSEMNVSTLELGDSALYLCASSLQGETQYFGPGTRLLVL.

This clonotype was seen once. The rearrangement links TRBV27 to TRBJ2-4; D is possibly TRBD2 (6 bases). The V end was cut by 4 bases, the J end by 6 bases, with 22 bases between. Germline assignment: CDR1 MNHEY and CDR2 SMNVEV (reference sequence). The CDR3 is 17 residues long. CDR3 bases: TGTGCCAGCAGTTCGCCTTCCCAGGGAGCGCGGGGAAACATTCAGTACTTC. Protein sequence: CASSSPSQGARGNIQYF.

The chain joins TRBV20-1 to TRBJ1-2, with unresolved D. Deletions cut 3 bases from V and 2 bases from J, with 16 bases between. The CDR3 sequence is 15 residues long. The germline gives CDR1 DFQATT, CDR2 SNEGSKA (reference sequence). The CDR3: CSASDASRRNYGYTF. The CDR3 DNA follows: TGCAGTGCTAGCGACGCTTCACGGAGGAACTATGGCTACACCTTC.

In this sample, this clonotype turned up a few times. The rearrangement uses TRBV21-1 and TRBJ2-7; TRBD1 was called by the table and not checked on the DNA. TRBV21-1 is listed as a pseudogene. CDR3 length: 15 residues. This chain's CDR3 is CASSPHRRGPFEQYF. CDR3 bases: TGTGCCAGCAGCCCACACCGCAGGGGACCCTTCGAGCAGTACTTC.